This TCR beta chain was recorded in a study of Ad26.COV2.S vaccination and SARS-CoV-2 variants. Treatment: about 20 received Ad26.COV2.S at low or high dose, single or two shots; about 5 received placebo; per-sample allocation not given. Samples came from day 63 after the first vaccine or placebo injection. Ad26.COV2.S expressed prefusion-stabilized spike from the original Wuhan strain. The study, taken as a whole, reports: Reported findings describe substantial breadth in spike-specific CD8+ and CD4+ T cell responses following vaccination.

In this sample, this clone turned up a few times. Antigen unknown. Between the trimmed V and J ends, which lost 6 bases and 7 bases, there was a span of 9 bases. Germline values: CDR1 MDHEN, CDR2 SYDVKM. This CDR3 has 11 amino acids. The assay was immunoSEQ multiplex PCR, and TCRdb's table has in-frame clones only and misses some. The repertoire holds about 480,000 clones, with approximately 88% as singletons. The specimen was peripheral blood, collected in a trial of Ad26.COV2.S vaccine versus placebo. This TCR was sampled from a person aged 18 to 59 who received the Ad26.COV2.S COVID-19 vaccine or a placebo. The chain recombines TRBV28 with TRBJ1-1, with D possibly TRBD1 on 6 matching bases. The DNA of the CDR3 is TGTGCCAGCAGCGGACAGTATGAAGCTTTCTTT. This gives the protein CASSGQYEAFF. Full variable domain (missing parts from reference TRBV28 and TRBJ1-1): DVKVTQSSRYLVKRTGEKVFLECVQDMDHENMFWYRQDPGLGLRLIYFSYDVKMKEKGDIPEGYSVSREKKERFSLILESASTNQTSMYLCASSGQYEAFFGQGTRLTVV.